A single sample gave rise to the 29 T cell receptor beta chains below, sequenced in a study of blood T cell repertoires in COVID-19. Repertoires were generated with immunoSEQ multiplex PCR, while TCRdb's copy carries only in-frame clones and drops some. The table has about 110,000 clones, 75% to 90% seen once. Sample: peripheral blood. The receptors shown here come from a woman aged 60-75 years with COVID-19, enrolled during active disease.

The rearrangement joins TRBV2 to TRBJ2-3, with D maybe TRBD2 (7 bases). V was shortened by 5 bases and J by 0 bases, with 21 bases between the two germline ends. The germline V gene has CDR1 SNHLY and CDR2 FYNNEI. The CDR3 has 18 amino acids. The CDR3, as DNA: TGTGCCAGCAGTTATTACGACGGGGGGCCCCCTAGCACAGATACGCAGTATTTT. Its translation is CASSYYDGGPPSTDTQYF.

This clone has just one count. V and J are TRBV11-2 and TRBJ2-2, with D possibly TRBD2 on 5 matching bases. V lost 1 base and J 1 base, leaving 16 bases between the germline ends. The germline CDR1 and CDR2 sequences are SGHAT and FQNNGV. The CDR3 has 18 amino acids. CDR3 DNA sequence: TGTGCCAGCAGCTTAGCTAGGCTACTAGACGGGAACACCGGGGAGCTGTTTTTT. It yields the protein CASSLARLLDGNTGELFF.

The chain is built from TRBV3-1 (or the pseudogene TRBV3-2) and TRBJ1-4; the match to TRBD1 covers 8 bases. V was pared by 1 base and J by 3 bases, with 4 bases of the junction left unmatched. CDR1 LGHDT and CDR2 YNNKEL come from the germline V gene (reference sequence). This CDR3 is 16 amino acids long. CDR3 in amino acids: CASSQVRGRANEKLFF. For the CDR3, the DNA is TGTGCCAGCAGCCAAGTCAGGGGGCGGGCTAATGAAAAACTGTTTTTT.

As concerns this clone: A single base separates this from a much larger clone, so it may be a read error. This chain connects TRBV20-1 to TRBJ2-6; 7 positions agree with TRBD2. The CDR3 is made up of 15 amino acids. Germline CDR1 reads DFQATT; CDR2 reads SNEGSKA (reference sequence). The J segment lost 0 bases and the V segment lost 3 bases, leaving 2 bases of the junction unmatched. The CDR3 spells CSASWGGSGANVLTF. CDR3 nucleotides: TGCAGTGCTAGTTGGGGGGGCTCTGGGGCCAACGTCCTGACTTTC.

CDR3 loop: CASQSELNTEAFF. In DNA form, the CDR3 reads TGTGCCAGCCAGTCCGAATTGAACACTGAAGCTTTCTTT. The chain carries TRBV27 and TRBJ1-1; no clear D gene. Trimming cost V 8 bases and J 0 bases, with 10 bases left between them. Germline values: CDR1 MNHEY, CDR2 SMNVEV (reference sequence). There are 13 residues in the CDR3.

The chain carries TRBV7-9 and TRBJ1-1; TRBD1 is a possible D gene (5 bases). The CDR3 contains 13 residues. Trimming pared 4 bases from V and 3 bases from J, leaving 9 bases between. Germline values: CDR1 SEHNR, CDR2 FQNEAQ (reference sequence). CDR3 amino acids: CASSSQGYTEAFF. The CDR3 DNA sequence: TGTGCCAGCAGCTCTCAGGGTTACACTGAAGCTTTCTTT.

The chain combines TRBV15 with TRBJ1-5; the match to TRBD1 covers 8 bases. The length of the CDR3 is 16 residues. From germline, CDR1 is LNHNV and CDR2 YYDKDF (reference sequence). V lost 0 bases, J lost 3 bases, and 4 bases stayed unmatched. The CDR3, as DNA: TGTGCCACCAGCAGAGATCAGGGGGCCGTCAATCAGCCCCAGCATTTT. The encoded protein is CATSRDQGAVNQPQHF.

This clone showed up just once. This rearrangement joins TRBV18 to TRBJ2-3, with 11 positions matching TRBD2. V shed 1 base and J 3 bases; nucleotides not matched to a gene: 9. There are 18 residues in the CDR3. The germline V gene has CDR1 KGHSH and CDR2 LQKENI. The chain's CDR3 is CASSPRATSGVSTDTQYF. CDR3 DNA: TGTGCCAGCTCACCACGAGCGACTAGCGGGGTGTCAACAGATACGCAGTATTTT.

In DNA form, the CDR3 reads TGTGCCAGCAGCTTGACAGGGGGGGGCTACGAGCAGTACTTC. This sequence encodes CASSLTGGGYEQYF. The genes are TRBV7-6 and TRBJ2-7, with 9 positions matching TRBD1. CDR3 length: 14 residues. J lost 3 bases, V lost 3 bases, and 3 bases had no gene match. The germline V gene has CDR1 SGHVS and CDR2 FNYEAQ.

CDR3 region: CASSYSIFAGDLYEQYF. In nucleotides, the CDR3 is TGTGCCAGCAGTTACTCGATATTCGCGGGGGACCTCTACGAGCAGTACTTC. The genes are TRBV6-2 or TRBV6-3 and TRBJ2-7; TRBD2 aligns across 7 bases. Trimming cost V 0 bases and J 3 bases; bases outside gene matches: 11. Germline CDR1 is MNHEY and CDR2 is SVGEGT. The CDR3 loop spans 17 amino acids.

The chain carries TRBV3-1 (or the pseudogene TRBV3-2) and TRBJ1-3; D is ambiguous. V lost 5 bases, J lost 0 bases, and 8 bases lay in between. The germline gives CDR1 LGHDT, CDR2 YNNKEL (reference sequence). The CDR3 is made up of 14 amino acids. The CDR3 reads CASSGTGSGNTIYF. The CDR3 nucleotides read TGTGCCAGCAGCGGTACGGGCTCTGGAAACACCATATATTTT.

J is TRBJ1-6 and V is TRBV9; D may be TRBD1 (5 bases). This CDR3 region has 15 residues. Germline V CDR1 and CDR2: SGDLS, YYNGEE. Trimming shortened V by 3 bases and J by 2 bases, and 9 bases separated the two germline ends. CDR3 DNA sequence: TGTGCCAGCAGCGCCATGACAGCCTATAATTCACCCCTCCACTTT. Protein: CASSAMTAYNSPLHF. Drawing the rest from reference TRBV9 and TRBJ1-6, the complete variable domain is DSGVTQTPKHLITATGQRVTLRCSPRSGDLSVYWYQQSLDQGLQFLIQYYNGEERAKGNILERFSAQQFPDLHSELNLSSLELGDSALYFCASSAMTAYNSPLHFGNGTRLTVT.

This chain connects TRBV7-7 to TRBJ2-2; D is perhaps TRBD2 (6 bases). Germline lookup yields CDR1 SSHAT and CDR2 FNYEAQ (reference sequence). The V and J ends lost 2 bases and 3 bases respectively, with 13 bases between them. The CDR3 covers 16 residues. The CDR3 DNA reads as TGTGCCAGCAGCTTAATTAGCGGTAGGGACACCGGGGAGCTGTTTTTT. Encoded protein: CASSLISGRDTGELFF. Drawing the rest from reference TRBV7-7 and TRBJ2-2, the complete variable domain is GAGVSQSPRYKVTKRGQDVTLRCDPISSHATLYWYQQALGQGPEFLTYFNYEAQPDKSGLPSDRFSAERPEGSISTLTIQRTEQRDSAMYRCASSLISGRDTGELFFGEGSRLTVL.

The J gene is TRBJ1-1, the V gene TRBV7-9, with TRBD1 identical over 9 bases. The CDR3 length is 14 residues. Looked up from germline, CDR1 is SEHNR and CDR2 is FQNEAQ (reference sequence). Trimming at V came to 7 bases and at J to 3 bases, leaving 6 bases not matched to a gene. The chain's CDR3 is CASTWDRADTEAFF. In DNA, the CDR3 is TGTGCCAGCACTTGGGACAGGGCGGACACTGAAGCTTTCTTT.

The chain uses TRBV7-9 and TRBJ1-4; perhaps TRBD1 as D (5 bases). Trimming stripped 5 bases from V and 0 bases from J, with 10 bases between. This CDR3 region has 15 residues. Germline V lookup: CDR1 SEHNR, CDR2 FQNEAQ (reference sequence). The CDR3 DNA follows: TGTGCCAGCAGCACTCCAGGGTCAACTAATGAAAAACTGTTTTTT. It yields the protein CASSTPGSTNEKLFF.

This chain connects TRBV24-1 to TRBJ2-3; a weak D match, TRBD2 (6 bases). This CDR3 has 16 residues. Per germline, CDR1 KGHDR and CDR2 SFDVKD. V was shortened by 2 bases and J by 4 bases, with 15 bases between the two germline ends. The CDR3 nucleotides are TGTGCCACCAGTGATTCCGGGGGTAGCCGGGCAGATACGCAGTATTTT. Translated: CATSDSGGSRADTQYF.

This clone has only a few counts. The chain recombines TRBV5-1 with TRBJ1-3; no reliable D call. Per germline, CDR1 SGHRS and CDR2 YFSETQ. V lost 5 bases, J lost 14 bases, and 14 bases lay in between. The CDR3 is made up of 11 amino acids. The CDR3 loop is CASSDDFVVYF. DNA for the CDR3: TGCGCCAGCAGTGATGACTTCGTGGTATATTTT.

The chain links TRBV7-8 to TRBJ2-1; D might be TRBD1 (6 bases). The CDR3 contains 13 residues. Trimming left V 5 bases short and J 6 bases short, with 11 bases between. CDR1 is SGHVS, CDR2 FQNEAQ, per germline. CDR3 sequence reads: CASSTDRANEQFF. The CDR3 nucleotides are TGTGCCAGCAGCACGGACAGAGCCAATGAGCAGTTCTTC.

The CDR3 DNA is TGCGCCAGCAGTATTAGCGGGGGGTACAATGAGCAGTTCTTC. Its translation is CASSISGGYNEQFF. The chain links TRBV5-1 to TRBJ2-1; 10 positions agree with TRBD2. The J segment lost 4 bases and the V segment lost 5 bases, leaving 3 bases of the junction unmatched. The length of the CDR3 is 14 residues. In germline, CDR1 is SGHRS, CDR2 YFSETQ.

The chain links TRBV11-2 to TRBJ1-1; unclear D gene. Trimming shortened V by 5 bases and J by 3 bases, and 10 bases separated the two germline ends. The CDR3 length is 13 residues. Germline loops: CDR1 SGHAT, CDR2 FQNNGV. The CDR3 loop reads CASSGNRDTEAFF. The CDR3 region has the DNA TGTGCCAGCAGCGGCAACCGGGACACTGAAGCTTTCTTT. Full variable domain (rest looked up from reference TRBV11-2 and TRBJ1-1): EAGVAQSPRYKIIEKRQSVAFWCNPISGHATLYWYQQILGQGPKLLIQFQNNGVVDDSQLPKDRFSAERLKGVDSTLKIQPAKLEDSAVYLCASSGNRDTEAFFGQGTRLTVV.

This clone came up a few times. This chain joins TRBV28 and TRBJ1-3; TRBD1 might be the D (6 bases). Germline loops: CDR1 MDHEN, CDR2 SYDVKM. The CDR3 is 16 amino acids. With 4 bases removed from V and 3 bases from J, the gap between germline ends came to 16 bases. The CDR3 sequence is CASSSTGGAYGNTIYF. CDR3 nucleotide sequence: TGTGCCAGCAGTTCTACGGGGGGCGCCTATGGAAACACCATATATTTT. The complete variable domain, with remaining parts taken from reference TRBV28 and TRBJ1-3, reads DVKVTQSSRYLVKRTGEKVFLECVQDMDHENMFWYRQDPGLGLRLIYFSYDVKMKEKGDIPEGYSVSREKKERFSLILESASTNQTSMYLCASSSTGGAYGNTIYFGEGSWLTVV.

The CDR3, as DNA: TGTGCCAGTGGCGCACAGGTTCGCGGTGATTTCTTT. It is translated as CASGAQVRGDFF. The chain carries TRBV19 and TRBJ1-1, with a weak D call TRBD1 (5 bases). Trimming removed 8 bases at V and 13 bases at J, with 20 bases between. CDR1 and CDR2 (germline): LNHDA, SQIVND (reference sequence). The CDR3 is 12 residues long.

The rearrangement joins TRBV6-5 to TRBJ2-5; D might be TRBD2 (6 bases). The CDR3 spans 13 residues. V was cut by 6 bases and J by 5 bases, with 13 bases left in between. Germline V gives CDR1 MNHEY, CDR2 SVGAGI. The DNA for the CDR3 is TGTGCCAGCAGGACCCCCGGGACTGAGACCCAGTACTTC. Translated: CASRTPGTETQYF.

The J gene is TRBJ1-1, the V gene TRBV6-6, with a possible D match to TRBD1 (5 bases). This CDR3 is built from 13 residues. V lost 5 bases and J lost 0, with 7 bases in between. Germline lookup yields CDR1 MNHNY and CDR2 SVGAGI (reference sequence). The CDR3 region has the DNA TGTGCCAGCAGTAAACAGGTGAACACTGAAGCTTTCTTT. Translated: CASSKQVNTEAFF.

The V and J genes are TRBV7-2 and TRBJ1-1; D unclear. V was pared by 3 bases and J by 7 bases, with 12 bases between. The germline CDR1 and CDR2 sequences are SGHTA and FQGNSA. This CDR3 spans 13 amino acids. The DNA for the CDR3 is TGTGCCAGCAGCTTCGGGGATCACCTTGAAGCTTTCTTT. Encoded protein: CASSFGDHLEAFF.

This chain uses TRBV30 with TRBJ1-1, with a tentative D call TRBD1 (6 bases). The CDR3 runs 15 residues. In germline, CDR1 is GTSNPN, CDR2 SVGIG (reference sequence). Trimming removed 8 bases at V and 4 bases at J, with 23 bases between. The CDR3, as DNA: TGTGCCGCAGCACAGGGCCGGAGTTCGGTCACTGAAGCTTTCTTT. This gives the protein CAAAQGRSSVTEAFF.

This sequence joins TRBV27 and TRBJ1-2; possibly TRBD1 for D (6 bases). The germline V and J ends were trimmed by 6 bases and 1 base, with 15 bases remaining between them. CDR1 is MNHEY and CDR2 is SMNVEV in the germline V gene (reference sequence). The CDR3 totals 15 residues. The CDR3 nucleotides read TGTGCCAGCAGCCCAACAGGGAATCTTAACTATGGCTACACCTTC. Its protein product is CASSPTGNLNYGYTF.

The chain has TRBV7-8 and TRBJ2-7; D is possibly TRBD2 (5 bases). CDR3 length: 13 residues. Germline CDR1 and CDR2: SGHVS and FQNEAQ. V dropped 6 bases and J dropped 3 bases, with 12 bases sitting between them. CDR3 DNA: TGTGCCAGCAGTTCTCGGACTTTCTACGAGCAGTACTTC. Encoded protein: CASSSRTFYEQYF.

The rearrangement uses TRBV13 and TRBJ2-1, with TRBD2 matching 8 bases. The J segment lost 3 bases and the V segment lost 3 bases, leaving 4 bases of the junction unmatched. This CDR3 contains 15 residues. Germline lookup yields CDR1 PRHDT and CDR2 FYEKMQ (reference sequence). The CDR3 reads CASSLTSALYNEQFF. The CDR3 nucleotides are TGTGCCAGCAGCTTGACTAGCGCCCTCTACAATGAGCAGTTCTTC.